This TCR beta chain stems from a study of blood T cell repertoires in COVID-19. This CDR3 has 16 amino acids. The germline V gene has CDR1 SEHNR and CDR2 FQNEAQ (reference sequence). With 4 bases clipped from V and 0 bases from J, the junction kept 2 bases outside the gene matches. Study processing details: Reference gene primer amplification gave nucleated cell count estimates. Measured with immunoSEQ multiplex PCR; TCRdb has only the in-frame clones, and not every one. V and J calls and clone size are given by that table; D and trimming were obtained from the DNA. The repertoire consists of 250,000 to 350,000 clones, with roughly 87% occurring once and the leading ten covering over 2%.

This sequence originates from a woman aged 45-65 years who had recovered from COVID-19. This rearrangement joins TRBV7-9 to TRBJ2-7; 14 bases are shared with TRBD2. Sequencing was done on a sample of peripheral blood. Here the CDR3 reads CASSSGTSGSSYEQYF. Here the CDR3 DNA reads TGTGCCAGCAGCTCCGGGACTAGCGGGAGCTCCTACGAGCAGTACTTC. The complete variable domain, with remaining parts taken from reference TRBV7-9 and TRBJ2-7, reads DTGVSQNPRHKITKRGQNVTFRCDPISEHNRLYWYRQTLGQGPEFLTYFQNEAQLEKSRLLSDRFSAERPKGSFSTLEIQRTEQGDSAMYLCASSSGTSGSSYEQYFGPGTRLTVT.